These 6 T cell receptor beta chains were all obtained from the same sample, sequenced in a study of T-cell reconstitution after alpha-beta-depleted transplantation in children. Unique molecular identifiers were built into the TCRbeta library. In TCRdb, the PCR reads were re-called with MiXCR into one record per CDR3 protein. The table records about 460,000 distinct CDR3 sequences, 11% of them present only once. The sequences come from PBMCs, mostly from graft donor cells, collected 180 days after TCRalphabeta/CD19-depleted stem cell transplant. The receptors come from a female patient aged 2-9 years who had a stem cell transplant for aplastic anemia, so the T cells may come from the graft donor.

The rearrangement joins TRBV7-2 to TRBJ2-5; D is uncertain. Trimming took 1 base from V and 5 from J, leaving 14 bases between them. The V gene's germline CDR1 is SGHTA and CDR2 FQGNSA. The CDR3 spans 15 residues. CDR3 amino acids: CASSLGPYTRETQYF. The CDR3 DNA sequence: TGTGCCAGCAGCTTAGGGCCATATACCCGCGAGACCCAGTACTTC.

There are a few counts of this clonotype. The chain has TRBV11-3 and TRBJ1-1; 9 bases fit TRBD1. Looked up from germline, CDR1 is SGHNT and CDR2 is YENEEA. The V and J ends lost 2 bases and 3 bases, in that order; junction bases with no gene match: 7. The CDR3 has 16 residues. The CDR3 region is CASSLLWTGEDTEAFF. CDR3 DNA sequence: TGTGCCAGCAGCTTACTGTGGACAGGGGAGGACACTGAAGCTTTCTTT.

This clonotype was counted many times. The chain links TRBV9 to TRBJ2-1, with TRBD2 as a possible D gene (5 bases). CDR1 is SGDLS and CDR2 is YYNGEE in the germline V gene. Trimming cost V 0 bases and J 3 bases, with 16 bases left between them. There are 17 residues in the CDR3. CDR3 residues: CASSVGARVWYYNEQFF. CDR3 sequence (DNA): TGTGCCAGCAGCGTAGGGGCGCGGGTCTGGTACTACAATGAGCAGTTCTTC. Variable domain in full (rest from reference TRBV9 and TRBJ2-1): DSGVTQTPKHLITATGQRVTLRCSPRSGDLSVYWYQQSLDQGLQFLIQYYNGEERAKGNILERFSAQQFPDLHSELNLSSLELGDSALYFCASSVGARVWYYNEQFFGPGTRLTVL.

This clonotype was seen more than once but under ten times. This chain links TRBV29-1 with TRBJ2-1; TRBD2 agrees at 12 bases. Germline CDR1 is SQVTM and CDR2 is ANQGSEA. The CDR3 has 16 amino acids. Losses at the gene ends were 7 bases for V and 8 bases for J; bases not matched to a gene: 15. CDR3 protein: CSGAGTSGWGGDEQFF. CDR3 in DNA: TGCAGCGGCGCCGGGACTAGCGGGTGGGGGGGAGATGAGCAGTTCTTC.

This clonotype was seen ten or more times. This chain uses TRBV20-1 with TRBJ1-2, with 10 nucleotides matching TRBD1. The CDR3 spans 13 residues. CDR1 is DFQATT and CDR2 is SNEGSKA in the germline V gene (reference sequence). The J segment lost 8 bases and the V segment lost 6 bases, leaving 9 bases of the junction unmatched. The CDR3 bases are TGCAGTGCGAGGGACAGGGGCGCGGGGGGCTACACCTTC. Translation: CSARDRGAGGYTF.

At least ten counts were recorded for this clonotype. As DNA, the CDR3 is TGTGCCAGCAGCCGATACCCCCAGGGCGGGAGCACAGATACGCAGTATTTT. Translation: CASSRYPQGGSTDTQYF. This chain connects TRBV14 to TRBJ2-3; either TRBD1 or TRBD2 may fit D (5 bases each). Germline V gene sequence: CDR1 SGHDN, CDR2 FVKESK. The CDR3 consists of 17 residues. V lost 4 bases and J 0 bases, leaving 17 bases between the germline ends.